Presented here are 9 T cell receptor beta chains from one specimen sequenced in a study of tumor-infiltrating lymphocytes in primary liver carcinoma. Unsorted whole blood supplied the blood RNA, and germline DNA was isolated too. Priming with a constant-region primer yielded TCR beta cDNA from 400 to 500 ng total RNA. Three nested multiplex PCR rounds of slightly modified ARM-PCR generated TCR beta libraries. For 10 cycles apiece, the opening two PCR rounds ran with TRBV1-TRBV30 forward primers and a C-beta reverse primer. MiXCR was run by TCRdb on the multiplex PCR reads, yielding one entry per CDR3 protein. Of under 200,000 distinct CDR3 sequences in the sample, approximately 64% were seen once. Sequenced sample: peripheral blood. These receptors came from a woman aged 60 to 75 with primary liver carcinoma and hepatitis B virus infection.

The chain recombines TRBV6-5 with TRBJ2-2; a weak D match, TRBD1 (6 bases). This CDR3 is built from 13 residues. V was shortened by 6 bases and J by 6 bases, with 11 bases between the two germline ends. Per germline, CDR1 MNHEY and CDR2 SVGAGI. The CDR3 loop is CASRREGAGELFF. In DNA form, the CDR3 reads TGTGCCAGCAGAAGAGAGGGGGCCGGGGAGCTGTTTTTT.

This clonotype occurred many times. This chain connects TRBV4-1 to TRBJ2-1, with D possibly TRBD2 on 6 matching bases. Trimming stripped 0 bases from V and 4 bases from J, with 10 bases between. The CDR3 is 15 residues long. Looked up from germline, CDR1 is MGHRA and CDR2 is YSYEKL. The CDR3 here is CASSQELAEYNEQFF. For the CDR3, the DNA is TGCGCCAGCAGCCAAGAACTAGCAGAGTACAATGAGCAGTTCTTC.

The CDR3 is CANRGLAGGPRKLFF. The DNA for the CDR3 is TGTGCCAACAGGGGACTAGCGGGAGGGCCCCGAAAGCTGTTTTTT. This chain uses TRBV12-3 or TRBV12-4 with TRBJ2-2; TRBD2 agrees at 16 bases. The CDR3 runs 15 residues. V lost 10 bases to trimming and J lost 12 bases; unmatched junction nucleotides: 11.

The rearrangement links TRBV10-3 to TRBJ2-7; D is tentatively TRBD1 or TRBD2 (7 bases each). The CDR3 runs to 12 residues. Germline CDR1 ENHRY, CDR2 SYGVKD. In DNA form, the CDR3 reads TGTGTCACCGCAGGGGGGGCTTACGAGCAGTACTTC. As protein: CVTAGGAYEQYF.

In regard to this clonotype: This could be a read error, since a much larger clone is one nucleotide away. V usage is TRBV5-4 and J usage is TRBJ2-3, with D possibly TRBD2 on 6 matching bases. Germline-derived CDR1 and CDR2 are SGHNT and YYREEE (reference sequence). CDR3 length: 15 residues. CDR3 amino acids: CASSKGLDLGDRQYF. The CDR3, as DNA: TGTGCCAGCAGTAAGGGACTGGACTTAGGAGATAGGCAGTATTTT.

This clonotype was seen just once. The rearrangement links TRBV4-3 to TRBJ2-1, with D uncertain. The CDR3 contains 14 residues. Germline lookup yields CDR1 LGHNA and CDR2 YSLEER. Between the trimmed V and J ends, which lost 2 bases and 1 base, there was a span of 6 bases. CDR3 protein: CASSQHASYNEQFF. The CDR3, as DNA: TGCGCCAGCAGCCAACATGCGTCCTACAATGAGCAGTTCTTC.

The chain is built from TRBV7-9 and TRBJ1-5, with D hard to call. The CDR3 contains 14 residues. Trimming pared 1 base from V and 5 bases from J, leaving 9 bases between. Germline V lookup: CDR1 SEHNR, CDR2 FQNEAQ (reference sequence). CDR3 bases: TGTGCCAGCAGCTTAGGGCAGAGGGATCAGCCCCAGCATTTT. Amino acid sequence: CASSLGQRDQPQHF.

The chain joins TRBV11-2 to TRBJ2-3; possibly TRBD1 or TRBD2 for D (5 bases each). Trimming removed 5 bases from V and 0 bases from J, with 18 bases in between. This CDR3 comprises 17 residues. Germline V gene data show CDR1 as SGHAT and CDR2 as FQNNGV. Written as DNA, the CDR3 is TGTGCCAGCAGCCCAACCACTGGGACCTATAGCACAGATACGCAGTATTTT. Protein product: CASSPTTGTYSTDTQYF.

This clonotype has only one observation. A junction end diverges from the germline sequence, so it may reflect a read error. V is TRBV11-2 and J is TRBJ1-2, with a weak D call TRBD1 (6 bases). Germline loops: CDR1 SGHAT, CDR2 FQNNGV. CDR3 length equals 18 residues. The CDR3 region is CASSLAFFGQSENYGYTF. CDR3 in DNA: TGTGCCAGTAGCTTAGCATTTTTCGGACAGAGTGAAAACTATGGCTACACCTTC.